One and the same sample provided the 7 T cell receptor beta chains below, sequenced in a study of T cell repertoires in cytomegalovirus infection. Their recognized antigens are unknown. TCRdb analysed the reads with MiXCR anew, one entry per CDR3 protein. The table includes some 270,000 distinct CDR3 sequences, 20% to 25% detected once. Here the sequenced sample was cultured PBMCs, taken from culture after CMV antigen stimulation. Receptors originate from a human donor in good health (CMV status not recorded). Some clones in this sample may be carry-over from other donors' samples.

The chain joins TRBV20-1 to TRBJ2-1; D might be TRBD1 (6 bases). This CDR3 spans 13 amino acids. Deletions cut 5 bases from V and 6 bases from J, with 14 bases between. The germline CDR1 and CDR2 sequences are DFQATT and SNEGSKA (reference sequence). DNA for the CDR3: TGCAGTGCTGAACAGGGTTTGGGCAATGAGCAGTTCTTC. Translating gives CSAEQGLGNEQFF.

This clonotype has only a few counts. The chain uses TRBV12-3 or TRBV12-4 and TRBJ1-2, with 10 bases lining up with TRBD1. Trimming removed 4 bases from V and 3 bases from J; junction bases left unmatched: 5. The length of the CDR3 is 15 residues. The CDR3 loop is CASSYPGQGDYGYTF. CDR3 DNA: TGTGCCAGCAGTTACCCCGGACAGGGGGACTATGGCTACACCTTC.

The chain is built from TRBV7-9 and TRBJ1-1, with 9 bases that match TRBD1. The junction had 20 bases not matched to a gene; V was cut back by 5 bases and J by 1 base. Germline lookup yields CDR1 SEHNR and CDR2 FQNEAQ (reference sequence). CDR3 length equals 20 residues. The CDR3 loop is CASSESRKLYRGLGNTEAFF. Here the CDR3 DNA reads TGTGCCAGCAGCGAATCACGCAAACTATACAGGGGGCTCGGGAACACTGAAGCTTTCTTT.

The chain links TRBV19 to TRBJ2-1; 8 bases match TRBD2. With V trimmed by 4 bases and J by 9 bases, 8 bases remained unmatched. The CDR3 totals 14 residues. Germline values: CDR1 LNHDA, CDR2 SQIVND (reference sequence). CDR3 nucleotide sequence: TGTGCCAGTAGTACCCGTCCCGGGACTAGTGAGCAGTTCTTC. Its translation: CASSTRPGTSEQFF.

This chain uses TRBV28 with TRBJ1-3; D is unresolved. CDR1 MDHEN and CDR2 SYDVKM come from the germline V gene. V gave up 7 bases and J gave up 4 bases, with 2 bases separating them. This CDR3 region has 10 residues. In nucleotides, the CDR3 is TGTGCCAGCATGGGAAACACCATATATTTT. It translates to CASMGNTIYF.

The V call is TRBV6-5, the J call TRBJ2-7, with 11 bases identical to TRBD2. This CDR3 contains 14 residues. V lost 6 bases and J lost 6; bases outside the gene matches: 7. Germline V gene lookup returns CDR1 MNHEY and CDR2 SVGAGI. The CDR3 coding sequence is TGTGCCAGCAGCAGACTAGCGGGATCGGCCGAGCAGTACTTC. Translated, it gives CASSRLAGSAEQYF.

V is TRBV7-3 and J is TRBJ2-3; D is unresolved. Trimming pared 1 base from V and 4 bases from J, leaving 12 bases between. Germline values: CDR1 SGHTA, CDR2 FQGTGA. The length of the CDR3 is 15 residues. The CDR3 region is CASSLIGSLADTQYF. The CDR3 region has the DNA TGTGCCAGCAGCTTAATCGGCAGCCTCGCAGATACGCAGTATTTT. Filled out from reference TRBV7-3 and TRBJ2-3, the complete variable domain reads GAGVSQTPSNKVTEKGKYVELRCDPISGHTALYWYRQSLGQGPEFLIYFQGTGAADDSGLPNDRFFAVRPEGSVSTLKIQRTERGDSAVYLCASSLIGSLADTQYFGPGTRLTVL.